Described below is a single T cell receptor (beta chain) sequence and its context. No antigen is known for it. The input lacks base qualities; no much larger clone sits a single base away. TCRbeta CDR3 regions were amplified from genomic DNA using the immunoSEQ Assay, a bias-controlled multiplex PCR. As for the authors' bioinformatics: Nucleated cell counts per sample were estimated from amplification of reference gene primers within the assay. To quantify the absolute abundance of each unique TCRbeta CDR3 rearrangement, sequence reads were collapsed and filtered. For each sample, productive Simpson clonality was calculated by taking the square root of Simpson's diversity index across productive rearrangements. The source is immuneACCESS, and TCRdb retained only in-frame sequences with V and J called. Part of the clones is not carried over; for the studies checked, unresolved V genes explain less than half of this, and the remainder is unexplained. The D gene and trimming were derived from the DNA, and the V and J assignments and clone size from that table. This sample holds 70,000 to 95,000 clones; almost 95% were observed only once. The top ten hold nearly 6.5% of the sample.

These data originate in a study of blood T cell repertoires in COVID-19 (TCRdb year 2020). In the study overall: Samples from collaborators originated in the United States, Italy and Spain and spanned both the acute and convalescent phases of COVID-19. The material from the prospective study consisted of cDNA or gDNA derived from T cells, B-cell-depleted T cells, or PBMCs. Subjects who had been exposed to COVID-19, were actively infected with it, or had recovered from it provided the deeply sampled blood TCRbeta repertoires that made up the dataset. The repertoires were released in a freely available public database meant as a resource for research on the immune response to SARS-CoV-2. HLA class I and class II types, where available, came from metadata supplied by the sample provider rather than from assay-based typing. Samples came from the ongoing ImmuneRACE study (first 160 participants) plus 1,254 subjects from 6 global collaborators. Nearly every sample came with metadata listing a de-identified subject ID, COVID-19 status, age in years and sex. What the study reported, not specific to this receptor: The amount of clinical and demographic metadata varied by source and participant and was provided uncurated.

Whole blood was collected in K2EDTA tubes by collaborating institutions according to the institutions' own protocols. For TCRbeta analysis, collaborators shipped samples in one of three forms: frozen whole blood, isolated PBMCs, or DNA extracted from either of those sample types. CDR1 is given as LNHDA and CDR2 as SQIVND, both from the germline V gene (reference sequence). Germline trimming amounts to 3 bases on V and 1 base on J, with 2 as the count of junction bases outside the gene matches. The CDR3 starts with the cysteine, ends with the phenylalanine, and has 16 residues. Only CDR3 DNA is held: 48 bases, read in frame from base 1.

The material sequenced was peripheral blood. The origin of this receptor is a woman aged 55-70 years with active COVID-19. This receptor chain uses TRBV19 and TRBJ2-2, with 10 central nucleotides matching TRBD2. DNA sequence: TGTGCCAGTAGTATCAGGACTAGCGGGAACACCGGGGAGCTGTTTTTT. Its protein reads: CASSIRTSGNTGELFF. The full variable domain, completed from the reference TRBV19 and TRBJ2-2 proteins outside the CDR3, reads DGGITQSPKYLFRKEGQNVTLSCEQNLNHDAMYWYRQDPGQGLRLIYYSQIVNDFQKGDIAEGYSVSREKKESFPLTVTSAQKNPTAFYLCASSIRTSGNTGELFFGEGSRLTVL.